The rows below give T cell receptor beta chains drawn from one sample of a study of T cells in Graves' hyperthyroidism and ophthalmopathy. From the multiplex PCR reads, TCRdb called clonotypes with MiXCR, one entry per CDR3 protein. The sample includes hundreds of thousands of distinct CDR3 sequences, roughly a sixth of them seen just once. The sequencing sample was made of blood. These receptors were taken from a woman aged 18-29 years with Graves' hyperthyroidism. CDR3s include the opening cysteine and the closing phenylalanine or tryptophan. The order of the fields is J gene, D gene, V gene, clone size, CDR3 protein, CDR3 DNA. A D gene is named only where the DNA matches it firmly. Part of the rows lack a size; the others show once, few, many or a class for expanded clones.

j_gene: TRBJ2-3; d_gene: TRBD2; v_gene: TRBV5-1; abundance: many; CDR3aa: CASSLTSGRTDTQYF; CDR3nt: TGCGCCAGCAGCTTAACTAGCGGACGCACAGATACGCAGTATTTT
j_gene: TRBJ1-1; d_gene: TRBD1; v_gene: TRBV11-2; abundance: few; CDR3aa: CASSALDRETEAFF; CDR3nt: TGTGCCAGCAGCGCTTTGGACAGGGAGACTGAAGCTTTCTTT
j_gene: TRBJ2-1; d_gene: TRBD2; v_gene: TRBV6-2/TRBV6-3; abundance: many; CDR3aa: CASSFYWRIAGGDNNEQFF; CDR3nt: TGTGCCAGCAGCTTCTATTGGAGAATAGCGGGAGGGGACAACAATGAGCAGTTCTTC
j_gene: TRBJ2-7; d_gene: TRBD1; v_gene: TRBV2; abundance: many; CDR3aa: CASRGSGTGGAYEQYF; CDR3nt: TGTGCCAGCAGGGGTTCCGGGACAGGGGGGGCCTACGAGCAGTACTTC
j_gene: TRBJ1-6; d_gene: -; v_gene: TRBV6-1; abundance: many; CDR3aa: CASSPAPTVLGSPLHF; CDR3nt: TGTGCCAGCAGCCCGGCCCCGACGGTCCTCGGGTCACCCCTCCACTTT
j_gene: TRBJ2-4; d_gene: TRBD2; v_gene: TRBV20-1; abundance: -; CDR3aa: CSARDPWTSGAKNIQYF; CDR3nt: TGCAGTGCTAGAGATCCCTGGACTAGCGGGGCCAAAAACATTCAGTACTTC
j_gene: TRBJ2-7; d_gene: TRBD2; v_gene: TRBV27; abundance: -; CDR3aa: CASSLLAGGFEQYF; CDR3nt: TGTGCCAGCAGTCTTCTAGCGGGGGGATTCGAGCAGTACTTC
j_gene: TRBJ2-7; d_gene: -; v_gene: TRBV20-1; abundance: few; CDR3aa: CSARGQGLSEQYF; CDR3nt: TGCAGTGCTAGAGGACAGGGACTCTCCGAGCAGTACTTC
j_gene: TRBJ2-2; d_gene: TRBD2; v_gene: TRBV28; abundance: few; CDR3aa: CASSLIRGGGSQETGELFF; CDR3nt: TGTGCCAGCAGTTTGATAAGGGGAGGCGGGAGTCAGGAGACCGGGGAGCTGTTTTTT
j_gene: TRBJ1-6; d_gene: TRBD1; v_gene: TRBV7-9; abundance: -; CDR3aa: CASSGTANNSPLHF; CDR3nt: TGTGCCAGCAGCGGGACAGCAAATAATTCACCCCTCCACTTT
j_gene: TRBJ1-5; d_gene: TRBD1; v_gene: TRBV5-1; abundance: few; CDR3aa: CASSSGTGGGNQPQHF; CDR3nt: TGCGCCAGCAGCTCAGGTACAGGGGGCGGCAATCAGCCCCAGCATTTT
j_gene: TRBJ1-2; d_gene: -; v_gene: TRBV5-5; abundance: -; CDR3aa: CASSPYSDYGYTF; CDR3nt: TGTGCCAGCAGCCCCTATTCCGACTATGGCTACACCTTC
j_gene: TRBJ1-5; d_gene: -; v_gene: TRBV7-3; abundance: many; CDR3aa: CASSWRTGEGGSNQPQHF; CDR3nt: TGTGCCAGCAGCTGGCGGACGGGGGAGGGAGGTAGCAATCAGCCCCAGCATTTT
j_gene: TRBJ1-1; d_gene: -; v_gene: TRBV28; abundance: -; CDR3aa: CASSSWGAFF; CDR3nt: TGTGCCAGCAGTAGCTGGGGGGCTTTCTTT
j_gene: TRBJ2-7; d_gene: -; v_gene: TRBV6-2/TRBV6-3; abundance: many; CDR3aa: CASSYWRADAEQYF; CDR3nt: TGTGCCAGCAGTTACTGGAGGGCGGATGCCGAGCAGTACTTC
j_gene: TRBJ2-7; d_gene: TRBD2; v_gene: TRBV7-8; abundance: many; CDR3aa: CASSPSGSYEQYF; CDR3nt: TGTGCCAGCAGCCCGAGCGGGAGCTACGAGCAGTACTTC
j_gene: TRBJ2-5; d_gene: -; v_gene: TRBV18; abundance: -; CDR3aa: CASSPRDIEETQYF; CDR3nt: TGTGCCAGCTCACCGCGGGACATTGAAGAGACCCAGTACTTC
j_gene: TRBJ2-7; d_gene: TRBD2; v_gene: TRBV28; abundance: many; CDR3aa: CASSLRGSGSYEQYF; CDR3nt: TGTGCCAGCAGTTTACGGGGGAGCGGGAGTTACGAGCAGTACTTC
j_gene: TRBJ2-7; d_gene: -; v_gene: TRBV20-1; abundance: many; CDR3aa: CSAREPGSFEQYF; CDR3nt: TGCAGTGCTAGGGAACCTGGGAGCTTCGAGCAGTACTTC
j_gene: TRBJ2-7; d_gene: -; v_gene: TRBV12-3/TRBV12-4; abundance: many; CDR3aa: CASSLKWDEQYF; CDR3nt: TGTGCCAGCAGTTTAAAGTGGGACGAGCAGTACTTC
j_gene: TRBJ1-4; d_gene: TRBD1; v_gene: TRBV7-8; abundance: -; CDR3aa: CASSLVFGQGAEKLFF; CDR3nt: TGTGCCAGCAGCTTAGTATTTGGACAGGGAGCCGAAAAACTGTTTTTT
j_gene: TRBJ1-2; d_gene: -; v_gene: TRBV12-3/TRBV12-4; abundance: many; CDR3aa: CASRVMTEDGYTF; CDR3nt: TGTGCCAGCAGAGTCATGACGGAAGATGGCTACACCTTC
j_gene: TRBJ2-2; d_gene: TRBD2; v_gene: TRBV6-1; abundance: -; CDR3aa: CASCRTSGYTGEPFF; CDR3nt: TGTGCCAGTTGTCGGACTAGCGGTTACACCGGGGAGCCGTTTTTT
j_gene: TRBJ2-7; d_gene: -; v_gene: TRBV29-1; abundance: many; CDR3aa: CSVEERGASYEQYF; CDR3nt: TGCAGCGTTGAAGAACGGGGAGCCTCCTACGAGCAGTACTTC
j_gene: TRBJ1-2; d_gene: TRBD1; v_gene: TRBV27; abundance: -; CDR3aa: CASRRTGSGLGRAGYTF; CDR3nt: TGTGCCAGCCGACGGACAGGGTCTGGGCTTGGCCGGGCTGGCTACACCTTC
j_gene: TRBJ1-2; d_gene: -; v_gene: TRBV12-3/TRBV12-4; abundance: -; CDR3aa: CASSTPRTYGYTF; CDR3nt: TGTGCCAGCAGTACCCCCAGGACTTATGGCTACACCTTC
j_gene: TRBJ2-1; d_gene: -; v_gene: TRBV5-6; abundance: many; CDR3aa: CASSLGWRNEQFF; CDR3nt: TGTGCCAGCAGCTTAGGATGGCGCAATGAGCAGTTCTTC
j_gene: TRBJ2-3; d_gene: -; v_gene: TRBV7-8; abundance: many; CDR3aa: CASTGFTETGSTDTQYF; CDR3nt: TGTGCCAGCACCGGCTTTACTGAGACAGGAAGCACAGATACGCAGTATTTT
j_gene: TRBJ1-5; d_gene: -; v_gene: TRBV20-1; abundance: -; CDR3aa: CSARWQEINQPQHF; CDR3nt: TGCAGTGCTAGATGGCAGGAGATCAATCAGCCCCAGCATTTT
j_gene: TRBJ1-1; d_gene: -; v_gene: TRBV20-1; abundance: many; CDR3aa: CSGTGTANTEAFF; CDR3nt: TGCAGTGGCACCGGGACGGCGAACACTGAAGCTTTCTTT
j_gene: TRBJ2-3; d_gene: -; v_gene: TRBV3-1; abundance: -; CDR3aa: CASSQTEATQYF; CDR3nt: TGTGCCAGCAGCCAGACTGAGGCTACGCAGTATTTT
j_gene: TRBJ1-1; d_gene: -; v_gene: TRBV10-2; abundance: -; CDR3aa: CAGSDVRQEEAFF; CDR3nt: TGCGCCGGCAGTGACGTCCGACAGGAAGAAGCTTTCTTT
j_gene: TRBJ2-3; d_gene: -; v_gene: TRBV3-1; abundance: many; CDR3aa: CASSPGGTVTDTQYF; CDR3nt: TGTGCCAGCAGCCCAGGAGGGACGGTCACAGATACGCAGTATTTT
j_gene: TRBJ2-2; d_gene: TRBD1; v_gene: TRBV4-3; abundance: -; CDR3aa: CASSQDGNRGVVGELFF; CDR3nt: TGCGCCAGCAGCCAAGATGGGAACAGGGGTGTGGTCGGGGAGCTGTTTTTT
j_gene: TRBJ2-1; d_gene: -; v_gene: TRBV6-1; abundance: once; CDR3aa: CASGTTTYNEQFF; CDR3nt: TGTGCCAGCGGGACGACTACCTACAATGAGCAGTTCTTC
j_gene: TRBJ1-4; d_gene: -; v_gene: TRBV5-1; abundance: few; CDR3aa: CASRGQPTNEKPFF; CDR3nt: TGCGCCAGCAGAGGACAGCCAACTAATGAAAAACCGTTTTTT
j_gene: TRBJ2-5; d_gene: TRBD1; v_gene: TRBV19; abundance: -; CDR3aa: CASSAPGQSQETQYF; CDR3nt: TGTGCCAGTAGTGCGCCGGGACAGAGCCAAGAGACCCAGTACTTC
j_gene: TRBJ2-1; d_gene: TRBD2; v_gene: TRBV2; abundance: many; CDR3aa: CASRAGLAVPPPYNEQFF; CDR3nt: TGTGCCAGCAGGGCGGGACTAGCGGTTCCGCCGCCTTACAATGAGCAGTTCTTC
j_gene: TRBJ2-3; d_gene: -; v_gene: TRBV7-9; abundance: many; CDR3aa: CASSLGFGYTDTQYF; CDR3nt: TGTGCCAGCAGCTTAGGGTTCGGATACACAGATACGCAGTATTTT
j_gene: TRBJ1-2; d_gene: -; v_gene: TRBV7-8; abundance: many; CDR3aa: CASSLNRVYGYTF; CDR3nt: TGTGCCAGCAGCTTAAACAGGGTCTATGGCTACACCTTC
j_gene: TRBJ2-2; d_gene: TRBD1; v_gene: TRBV4-1; abundance: -; CDR3aa: CASSQGTGIGELFF; CDR3nt: TGCGCCAGCAGCCAAGGGACAGGGATCGGGGAGCTGTTTTTT
j_gene: TRBJ1-2; d_gene: -; v_gene: TRBV5-1; abundance: -; CDR3aa: CASSLGHRYGYTF; CDR3nt: TGTGCCAGCAGCCTGGGACACCGCTATGGCTACACCTTC
j_gene: TRBJ2-1; d_gene: TRBD2; v_gene: TRBV20-1; abundance: many; CDR3aa: CSARHTESGSYEQFF; CDR3nt: TGCAGTGCTAGACATACAGAGAGCGGGAGCTATGAGCAGTTCTTC
j_gene: TRBJ1-5; d_gene: -; v_gene: TRBV6-1; abundance: many; CDR3aa: CASSYGRGHNQPQHF; CDR3nt: TGTGCCAGCAGTTACGGTCGGGGGCACAATCAGCCCCAGCATTTT
j_gene: TRBJ2-7; d_gene: TRBD1; v_gene: TRBV5-1; abundance: once; CDR3aa: CASRGTGYNEQYF; CDR3nt: TGCGCCAGCAGAGGGACAGGTTACAATGAGCAGTACTTC
j_gene: TRBJ1-4; d_gene: -; v_gene: TRBV3-1; abundance: many; CDR3aa: CASSHSSGGEKLFF; CDR3nt: TGTGCCAGCAGCCACTCCTCTGGTGGTGAAAAACTGTTTTTT
j_gene: TRBJ1-1; d_gene: -; v_gene: TRBV3-1; abundance: many; CDR3aa: CASSQFGIVTEAFF; CDR3nt: TGTGCCAGCAGCCAGTTTGGGATCGTCACTGAAGCTTTCTTT
j_gene: TRBJ2-3; d_gene: -; v_gene: TRBV14; abundance: many; CDR3aa: CASSQWGHADTQYF; CDR3nt: TGTGCCAGCAGCCAGTGGGGGCATGCAGATACGCAGTATTTT
j_gene: TRBJ1-5; d_gene: TRBD1; v_gene: TRBV5-8; abundance: few; CDR3aa: CASSYDRGNQPQHF; CDR3nt: TGTGCCAGCAGCTACGACAGGGGGAATCAGCCCCAGCATTTT
j_gene: TRBJ2-3; d_gene: TRBD2; v_gene: TRBV20-1; abundance: many; CDR3aa: CSARRREKATDTQYF; CDR3nt: TGCAGTGCTAGACGGCGGGAGAAGGCAACAGATACGCAGTATTTT
j_gene: TRBJ1-5; d_gene: TRBD1; v_gene: TRBV19; abundance: few; CDR3aa: CASSTRTGGDRYSNQPQHF; CDR3nt: TGTGCCAGTAGTACGCGGACAGGGGGCGACCGGTATAGCAATCAGCCCCAGCATTTT
j_gene: TRBJ2-7; d_gene: TRBD2; v_gene: TRBV4-1; abundance: -; CDR3aa: CASSQVDMGLAGREQYF; CDR3nt: TGCGCCAGCAGCCAAGTGGATATGGGACTAGCGGGACGCGAGCAGTACTTC
j_gene: TRBJ2-7; d_gene: -; v_gene: TRBV20-1; abundance: many; CDR3aa: CSARDSGLDYEQYF; CDR3nt: TGCAGTGCTAGAGATTCAGGGCTAGACTACGAGCAGTACTTC
j_gene: TRBJ1-1; d_gene: -; v_gene: TRBV5-6; abundance: few; CDR3aa: CASSPGDRGTEAFF; CDR3nt: TGTGCCAGCAGCCCAGGGGATAGGGGCACTGAAGCTTTCTTT